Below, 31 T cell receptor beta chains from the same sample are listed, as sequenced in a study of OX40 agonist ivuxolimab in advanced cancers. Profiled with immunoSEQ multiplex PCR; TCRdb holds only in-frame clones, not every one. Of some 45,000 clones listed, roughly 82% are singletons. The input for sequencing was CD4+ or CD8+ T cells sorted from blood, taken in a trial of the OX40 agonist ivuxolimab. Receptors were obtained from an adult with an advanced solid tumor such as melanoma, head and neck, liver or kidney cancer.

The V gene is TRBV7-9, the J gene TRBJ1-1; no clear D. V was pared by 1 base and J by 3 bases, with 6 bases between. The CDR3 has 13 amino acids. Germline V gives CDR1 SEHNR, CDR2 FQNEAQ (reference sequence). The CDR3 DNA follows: TGTGCCAGCAGCTTAGAAAGGGACACTGAAGCTTTCTTT. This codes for CASSLERDTEAFF.

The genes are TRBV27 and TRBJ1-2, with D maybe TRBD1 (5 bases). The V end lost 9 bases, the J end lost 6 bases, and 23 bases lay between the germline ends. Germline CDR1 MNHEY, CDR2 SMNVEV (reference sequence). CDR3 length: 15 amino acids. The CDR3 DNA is TGTGCCAGTAAAAGCAGGACGGGGGATATGGATGGCTACACCTTC. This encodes CASKSRTGDMDGYTF.

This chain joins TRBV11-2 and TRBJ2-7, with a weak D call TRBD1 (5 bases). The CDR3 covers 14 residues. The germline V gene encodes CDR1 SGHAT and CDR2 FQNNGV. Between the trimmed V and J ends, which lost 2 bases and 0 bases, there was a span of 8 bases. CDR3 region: CASSLFRGSYEQYF. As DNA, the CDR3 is TGTGCCAGCAGCTTATTTAGGGGCTCCTACGAGCAGTACTTC.

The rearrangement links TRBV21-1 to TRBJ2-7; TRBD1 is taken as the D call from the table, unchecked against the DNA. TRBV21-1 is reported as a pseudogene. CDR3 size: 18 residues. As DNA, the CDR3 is TGTGCCAGCAGCAAAGGAGGCAGGGTAGTGGTGGTAACCTACGAGCAGTACTTC. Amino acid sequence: CASSKGGRVVVVTYEQYF.

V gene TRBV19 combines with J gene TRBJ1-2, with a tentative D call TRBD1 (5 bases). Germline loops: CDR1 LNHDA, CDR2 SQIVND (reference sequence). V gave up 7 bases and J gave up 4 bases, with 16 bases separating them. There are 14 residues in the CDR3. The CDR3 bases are TGTGCCAGTAAATACGTGGGGACGGCCTATGGCTACACCTTC. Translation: CASKYVGTAYGYTF.

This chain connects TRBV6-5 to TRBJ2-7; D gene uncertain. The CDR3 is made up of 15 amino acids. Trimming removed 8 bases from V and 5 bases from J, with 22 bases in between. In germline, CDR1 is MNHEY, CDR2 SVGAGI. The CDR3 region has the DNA TGTGCCAGCTGTCGACTTCCCGCTGCTGGGAACGAGCAGTACTTC. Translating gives CASCRLPAAGNEQYF.

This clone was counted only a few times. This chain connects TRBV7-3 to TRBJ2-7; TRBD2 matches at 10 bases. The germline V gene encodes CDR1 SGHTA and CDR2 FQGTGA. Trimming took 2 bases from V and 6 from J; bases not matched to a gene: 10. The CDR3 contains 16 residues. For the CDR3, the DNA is TGTGCCAGCAGCTTATCGGCTAGCGGGGGAGGACGCGAGCAGTACTTC. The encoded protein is CASSLSASGGGREQYF.

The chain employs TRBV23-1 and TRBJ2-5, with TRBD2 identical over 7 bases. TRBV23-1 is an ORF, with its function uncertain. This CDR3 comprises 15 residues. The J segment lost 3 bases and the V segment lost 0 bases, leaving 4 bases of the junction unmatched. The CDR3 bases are TGCGCCAGCAGTCAATCCGGGCTAGCGGAAGAGACCCAGTACTTC. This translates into CASSQSGLAEETQYF.

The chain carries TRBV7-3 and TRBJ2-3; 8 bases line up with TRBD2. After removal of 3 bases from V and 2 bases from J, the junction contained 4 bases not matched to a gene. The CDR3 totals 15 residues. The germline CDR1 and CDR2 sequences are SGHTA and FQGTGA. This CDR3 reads CASSLAAGDTDTQYF. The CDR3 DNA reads TGTGCCAGCAGCTTGGCAGCGGGGGACACAGATACGCAGTATTTT.

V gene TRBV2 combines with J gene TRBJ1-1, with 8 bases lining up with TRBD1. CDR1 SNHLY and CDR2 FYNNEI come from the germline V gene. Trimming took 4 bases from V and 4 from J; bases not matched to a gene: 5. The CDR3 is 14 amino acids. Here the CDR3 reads CASSGGTGGTEAFF. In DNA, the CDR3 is TGTGCCAGCAGTGGGGGTACAGGGGGCACTGAAGCTTTCTTT. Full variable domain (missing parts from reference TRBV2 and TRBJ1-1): EPEVTQTPSHQVTQMGQEVILRCVPISNHLYFYWYRQILGQKVEFLVSFYNNEISEKSEIFDDQFSVERPDGSNFTLKIRSTKLEDSAMYFCASSGGTGGTEAFFGQGTRLTVV.

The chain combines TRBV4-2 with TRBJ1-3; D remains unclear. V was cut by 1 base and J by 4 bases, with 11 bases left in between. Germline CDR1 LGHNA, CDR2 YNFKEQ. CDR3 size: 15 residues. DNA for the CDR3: TGTGCCAGCAGCCAAGTATCTCCTACGGGAAACACCATATATTTT. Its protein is CASSQVSPTGNTIYF.

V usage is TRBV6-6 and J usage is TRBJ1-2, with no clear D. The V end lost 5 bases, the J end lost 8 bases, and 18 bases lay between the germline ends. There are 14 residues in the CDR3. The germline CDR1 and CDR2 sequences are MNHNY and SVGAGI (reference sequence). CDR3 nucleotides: TGTGCCAGCAGTCTATACTACCGGACCGGCGGCTACACCTTC. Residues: CASSLYYRTGGYTF.

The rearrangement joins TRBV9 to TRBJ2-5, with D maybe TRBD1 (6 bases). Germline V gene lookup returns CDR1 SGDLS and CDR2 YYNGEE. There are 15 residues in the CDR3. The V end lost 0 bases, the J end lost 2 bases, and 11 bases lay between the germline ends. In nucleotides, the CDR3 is TGTGCCAGCAGCGTAGAAGGACAGCAACAAGAGACCCAGTACTTC. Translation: CASSVEGQQQETQYF.

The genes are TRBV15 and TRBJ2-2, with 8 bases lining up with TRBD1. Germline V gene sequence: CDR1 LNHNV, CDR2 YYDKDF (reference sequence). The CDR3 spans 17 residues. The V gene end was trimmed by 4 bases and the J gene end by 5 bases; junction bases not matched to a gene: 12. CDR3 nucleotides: TGTGCCACCAGCACCAACTTCGGACAGGGACCTACCGGGGAGCTGTTTTTT. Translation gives CATSTNFGQGPTGELFF. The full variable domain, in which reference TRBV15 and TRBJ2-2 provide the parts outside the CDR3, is DAMVIQNPRYQVTQFGKPVTLSCSQTLNHNVMYWYQQKSSQAPKLLFHYYDKDFNNEADTPDNFQSRRPNTSFCFLDIRSPGLGDTAMYLCATSTNFGQGPTGELFFGEGSRLTVL.

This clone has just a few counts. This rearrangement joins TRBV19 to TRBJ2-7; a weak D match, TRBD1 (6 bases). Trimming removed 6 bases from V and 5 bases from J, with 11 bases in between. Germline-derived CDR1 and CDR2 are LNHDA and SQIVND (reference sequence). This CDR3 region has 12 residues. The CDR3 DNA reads TGTGCCAGTAGGGGGGACATCGACGAGCAGTACTTC. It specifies CASRGDIDEQYF.

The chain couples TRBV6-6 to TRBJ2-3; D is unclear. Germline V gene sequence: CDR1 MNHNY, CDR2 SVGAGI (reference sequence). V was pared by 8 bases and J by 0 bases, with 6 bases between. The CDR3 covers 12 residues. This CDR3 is CASRSSTDTQYF. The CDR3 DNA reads TGTGCCAGCCGGTCCAGCACAGATACGCAGTATTTT.

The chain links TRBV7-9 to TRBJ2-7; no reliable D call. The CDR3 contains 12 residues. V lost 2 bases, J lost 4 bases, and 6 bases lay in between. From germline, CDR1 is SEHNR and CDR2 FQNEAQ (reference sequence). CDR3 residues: CASSLQGYEQYF. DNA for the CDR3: TGTGCCAGCAGCTTACAAGGTTACGAGCAGTACTTC.

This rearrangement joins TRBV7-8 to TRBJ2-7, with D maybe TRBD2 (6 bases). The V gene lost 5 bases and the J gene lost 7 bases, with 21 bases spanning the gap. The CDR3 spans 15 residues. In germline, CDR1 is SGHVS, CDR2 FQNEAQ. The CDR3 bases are TGTGCCAGCAGCCCCTCGGGAGAGATCTCCGGGGAGCAGTACTTC. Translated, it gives CASSPSGEISGEQYF.

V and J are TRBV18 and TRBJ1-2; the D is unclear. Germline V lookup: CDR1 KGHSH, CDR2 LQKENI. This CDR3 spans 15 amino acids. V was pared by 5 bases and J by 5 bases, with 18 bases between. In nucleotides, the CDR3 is TGTGCCAGCTCAACCACGGCAGATATCAAGTATGGCTACACCTTC. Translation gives CASSTTADIKYGYTF. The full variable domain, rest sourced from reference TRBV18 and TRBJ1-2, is NAGVMQNPRHLVRRRGQEARLRCSPMKGHSHVYWYRQLPEEGLKFMVYLQKENIIDESGMPKERFSAEFPKEGPSILRIQQVVRGDSAAYFCASSTTADIKYGYTFGSGTRLTVV.

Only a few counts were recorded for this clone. The CDR3 DNA follows: TGTGCCAGCACCAGGGAACGGGAGCAGTACTTC. Protein: CASTREREQYF. This chain links TRBV5-5 with TRBJ2-7; the D gene is possibly TRBD1 (5 bases). CDR3 length: 11 residues. Per germline, CDR1 SGHKS and CDR2 YYEKEE (reference sequence). V was cut by 6 bases and J by 7 bases, with 11 bases left in between.

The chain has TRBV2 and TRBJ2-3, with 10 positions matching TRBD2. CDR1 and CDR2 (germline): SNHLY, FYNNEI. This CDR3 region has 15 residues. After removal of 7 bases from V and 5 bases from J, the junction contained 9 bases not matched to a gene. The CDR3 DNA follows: TGTGCCAGCAACCAAGCGGGGGGGCCGGGAGATACGCAGTATTTT. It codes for CASNQAGGPGDTQYF. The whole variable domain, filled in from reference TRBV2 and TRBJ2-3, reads EPEVTQTPSHQVTQMGQEVILRCVPISNHLYFYWYRQILGQKVEFLVSFYNNEISEKSEIFDDQFSVERPDGSNFTLKIRSTKLEDSAMYFCASNQAGGPGDTQYFGPGTRLTVL.

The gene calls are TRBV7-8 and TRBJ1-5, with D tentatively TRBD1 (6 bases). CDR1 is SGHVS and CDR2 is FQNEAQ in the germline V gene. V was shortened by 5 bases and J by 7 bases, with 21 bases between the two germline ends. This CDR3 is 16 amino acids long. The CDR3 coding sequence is TGTGCCAGCAGCCGTTATACAGGGTCCGGAGGACAGCCCCAGCATTTT. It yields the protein CASSRYTGSGGQPQHF.

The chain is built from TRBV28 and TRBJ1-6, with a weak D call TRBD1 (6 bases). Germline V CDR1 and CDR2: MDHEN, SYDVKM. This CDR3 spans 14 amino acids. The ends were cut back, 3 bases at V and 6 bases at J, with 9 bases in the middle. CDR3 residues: CASSFGQFNSPLHF. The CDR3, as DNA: TGTGCCAGCAGTTTTGGACAGTTTAATTCACCCCTCCACTTT.

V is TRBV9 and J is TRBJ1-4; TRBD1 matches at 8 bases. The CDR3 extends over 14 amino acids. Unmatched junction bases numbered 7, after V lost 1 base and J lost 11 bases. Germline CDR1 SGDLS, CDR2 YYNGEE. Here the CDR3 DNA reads TGTGCCAGCAGCGTACAGGGGGCGCCGATGAAACTGTTTTTT. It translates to CASSVQGAPMKLFF.

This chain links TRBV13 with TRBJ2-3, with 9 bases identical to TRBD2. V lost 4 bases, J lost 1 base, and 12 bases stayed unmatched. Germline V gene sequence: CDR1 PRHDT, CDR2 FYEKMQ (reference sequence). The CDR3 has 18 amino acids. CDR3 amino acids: CASSSTLIGTSRTDTQYF. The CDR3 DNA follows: TGTGCCAGCAGCTCGACCTTAATCGGGACTAGCCGCACAGATACGCAGTATTTT.

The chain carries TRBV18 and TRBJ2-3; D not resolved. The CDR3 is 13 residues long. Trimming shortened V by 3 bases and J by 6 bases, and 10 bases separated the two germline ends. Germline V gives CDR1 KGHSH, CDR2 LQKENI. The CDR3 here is CASSPLLFDTQYF. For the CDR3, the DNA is TGTGCCAGCTCACCTCTCCTGTTCGATACGCAGTATTTT.

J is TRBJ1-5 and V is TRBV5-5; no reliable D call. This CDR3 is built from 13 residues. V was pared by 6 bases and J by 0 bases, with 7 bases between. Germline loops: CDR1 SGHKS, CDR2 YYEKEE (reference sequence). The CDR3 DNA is TGTGCCAGCAACTCTGATAGCAATCAGCCCCAGCATTTT. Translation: CASNSDSNQPQHF.

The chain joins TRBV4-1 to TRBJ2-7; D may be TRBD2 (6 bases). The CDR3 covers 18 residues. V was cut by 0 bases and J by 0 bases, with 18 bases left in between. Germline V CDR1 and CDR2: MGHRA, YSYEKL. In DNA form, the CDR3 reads TGCGCCAGCAGCCAAGAAGGAGGGTACCGTCCTAACTCCTACGAGCAGTACTTC. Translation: CASSQEGGYRPNSYEQYF.

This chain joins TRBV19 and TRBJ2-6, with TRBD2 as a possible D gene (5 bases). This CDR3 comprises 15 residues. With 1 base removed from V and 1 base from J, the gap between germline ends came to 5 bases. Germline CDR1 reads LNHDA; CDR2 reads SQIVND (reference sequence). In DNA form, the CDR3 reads TGTGCCAGTAGTATAGGCGGGTCTGGGGCCAACGTCCTGACTTTC. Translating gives CASSIGGSGANVLTF.

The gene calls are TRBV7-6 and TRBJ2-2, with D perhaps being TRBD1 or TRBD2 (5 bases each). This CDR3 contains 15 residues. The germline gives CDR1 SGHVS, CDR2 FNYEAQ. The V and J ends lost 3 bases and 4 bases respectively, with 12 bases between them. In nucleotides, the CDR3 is TGTGCCAGCAGCTTTGGGACGGGGATCACCGGGGAGCTGTTTTTT. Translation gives CASSFGTGITGELFF. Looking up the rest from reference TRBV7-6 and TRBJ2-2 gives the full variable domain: GAGVSQSPRYKVTKRGQDVALRCDPISGHVSLYWYRQALGQGPEFLTYFNYEAQQDKSGLPNDRFSAERPEGSISTLTIQRTEQRDSAMYRCASSFGTGITGELFFGEGSRLTVL.

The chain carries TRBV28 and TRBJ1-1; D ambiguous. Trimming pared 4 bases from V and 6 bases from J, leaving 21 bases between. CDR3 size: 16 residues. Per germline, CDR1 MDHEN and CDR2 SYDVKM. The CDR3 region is CASSSTLTLGPAEAFF. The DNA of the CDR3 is TGTGCCAGCAGTTCAACCCTAACCCTCGGTCCCGCTGAAGCTTTCTTT.